The 18 T cell receptor beta chains below come from one sample, sequenced in a study of shared clonotypes between healthy human individuals. Naive CD8 cells, CD45RO-negative and positively selected for CCR7, excluded terminally differentiated effector memory CD45RA+ cells. Sequencing was performed with immunoSEQ multiplex PCR; in TCRdb, only in-frame clones are kept and a portion is missing. The sample shows about 650,000 clones, around 95% of them seen only once. Sequences were obtained from naive CD8+ T cells sorted from blood. These receptors originate from a woman between 25 and 40 years old in good health.

This clone has only one observation. The V call is TRBV7-9, the J call TRBJ1-5, with a possible D match to TRBD1 (5 bases). Germline CDR1 is SEHNR and CDR2 is FQNEAQ (reference sequence). Deletions cut 4 bases from V and 6 bases from J, with 25 bases between. The CDR3 spans 18 residues. This CDR3 is CASSSTTERHPGSQPQHF. DNA of the CDR3: TGTGCCAGCAGCTCCACTACTGAGCGACACCCAGGGAGTCAGCCCCAGCATTTT.

A few counts support this clone. The V and J genes are TRBV21-1 and TRBJ1-5. TRBV21-1 is a known pseudogene. The CDR3 contains 16 residues. Here the CDR3 DNA reads TGTGCCAGCAGCAAAGAGGGACTCGAGGGCAATCAGCCCCAGCATTTT. It translates to CASSKEGLEGNQPQHF.

This clone was seen only once. The chain is built from TRBV28 and TRBJ1-5, with D possibly matching TRBD1 (5 bases). V was clipped by 6 bases and J by 7 bases, with 16 bases between them. Germline CDR1 is MDHEN and CDR2 is SYDVKM. This CDR3 has 14 residues. The CDR3 DNA follows: TGTGCCAGCAGCCCTTTCGGCCAGGGACAGCCCCAGCATTTT. Its translation is CASSPFGQGQPQHF. Full variable domain (rest looked up from reference TRBV28 and TRBJ1-5): DVKVTQSSRYLVKRTGEKVFLECVQDMDHENMFWYRQDPGLGLRLIYFSYDVKMKEKGDIPEGYSVSREKKERFSLILESASTNQTSMYLCASSPFGQGQPQHFGDGTRLSIL.

The V call is TRBV19, the J call TRBJ2-7; the D gene is possibly TRBD1 (6 bases). V shed 2 bases and J shed 3 bases, with 11 bases lying between them. Germline V gene data show CDR1 as LNHDA and CDR2 as SQIVND (reference sequence). This CDR3 comprises 14 residues. The chain's CDR3 is CASSIMAGDYEQYF. The DNA for the CDR3 is TGTGCCAGTAGTATAATGGCAGGGGACTACGAGCAGTACTTC.

Note on this clone: The same CDR3 can be traced to other DNA sequences in this sample. Here the CDR3 reads CASSLDSTDTQYF. CDR3 sequence (DNA): TGTGCCAGCAGCTTAGACAGCACAGATACGCAGTATTTT. The V call is TRBV7-8, the J call TRBJ2-3; D uncertain. With 1 base removed from V and 0 bases from J, the gap between germline ends came to 2 bases. This CDR3 comprises 13 residues. CDR1 is SGHVS and CDR2 is FQNEAQ in the germline V gene.

The chain carries TRBV27 and TRBJ2-7, with a tentative D call TRBD1 (5 bases). V lost 3 bases, J lost 2 bases, and 11 bases lay in between. This CDR3 is 14 amino acids long. CDR1 and CDR2 from the germline V gene are MNHEY and SMNVEV (reference sequence). CDR3 sequence: CASSFNRRTYEQYF. CDR3 bases: TGTGCCAGCAGTTTCAACAGGCGGACCTACGAGCAGTACTTC.

This CDR3 reads CASSDWDSPEAFF. In nucleotides, the CDR3 is TGTGCCAGCAGTGATTGGGACAGCCCAGAAGCTTTCTTT. This chain links TRBV2 with TRBJ1-1; TRBD1 agrees at 7 bases. The V gene's germline CDR1 is SNHLY and CDR2 FYNNEI. V shed 3 bases and J 8 bases; nucleotides not matched to a gene: 6. The CDR3 loop spans 13 amino acids.

A remark on this clone: Other DNA sequences in this specimen translate into the identical CDR3. V usage is TRBV7-9 and J usage is TRBJ2-7, with D perhaps matching TRBD2 (6 bases). V was cut by 5 bases and J by 3 bases, with 8 bases left in between. The CDR3 is 12 residues long. Germline V gives CDR1 SEHNR, CDR2 FQNEAQ (reference sequence). The CDR3 spells CASSPGDYEQYF. CDR3 bases: TGTGCCAGCAGCCCGGGAGACTACGAGCAGTACTTC.

This chain joins TRBV9 and TRBJ1-2; weak D call: TRBD1 (6 bases). Looked up from germline, CDR1 is SGDLS and CDR2 is YYNGEE. CDR3 length: 15 residues. Trimming shortened V by 2 bases and J by 2 bases, and 13 bases separated the two germline ends. DNA for the CDR3: TGTGCCAGCAGCGTGGGGCAGGGGACGAACTATGGCTACACCTTC. Translation: CASSVGQGTNYGYTF.

The V and J genes are TRBV27 and TRBJ1-2, with 10 bases identical to TRBD1. The J segment lost 5 bases and the V segment lost 4 bases, leaving 10 bases of the junction unmatched. This CDR3 is built from 16 residues. CDR1 and CDR2 from the germline V gene are MNHEY and SMNVEV (reference sequence). The CDR3 here is CASSYRPDRGRYGYTF. In DNA form, the CDR3 reads TGTGCCAGCAGTTATAGACCGGACAGGGGGAGGTATGGCTACACCTTC.

The chain recombines TRBV5-4 with TRBJ1-2; D is possibly TRBD1 (5 bases). The CDR3 runs 15 residues. Trimming removed 4 bases at V and 1 base at J, with 14 bases between. Germline V CDR1 and CDR2: SGHNT, YYREEE (reference sequence). The CDR3 loop is CASSTLQGFNYGYTF. The CDR3 nucleotides read TGTGCCAGCAGCACACTGCAGGGTTTTAACTATGGCTACACCTTC.

The genes are TRBV5-6 and TRBJ2-7; TRBD1 aligns across 7 bases. There are 14 residues in the CDR3. From germline, CDR1 is SGHDT and CDR2 YYEEEE. Germline trimming cut 2 bases from V and 4 bases from J; bases unmatched to any gene: 6. CDR3 amino acids: CASSFLGTDYEQYF. DNA of the CDR3: TGTGCCAGCAGCTTTCTCGGGACAGATTACGAGCAGTACTTC.

This clone was observed once. Here the CDR3 reads CASSPGGGQGLLEAFF. CDR3 nucleotide sequence: TGTGCCAGCAGCCCGGGTGGGGGGCAGGGTCTTTTAGAAGCTTTCTTT. V and J are TRBV7-9 and TRBJ1-1, with D possibly TRBD1 on 6 matching bases. V shed 5 bases and J shed 8 bases, with 24 bases lying between them. CDR1 is SEHNR and CDR2 is FQNEAQ in the germline V gene (reference sequence). The CDR3 length is 16 residues.

V usage is TRBV4-2 and J usage is TRBJ1-5; 8 bases map to TRBD1. CDR1 is LGHNA and CDR2 is YNFKEQ in the germline V gene. The J segment lost 7 bases and the V segment lost 1 base, leaving 6 bases of the junction unmatched. There are 15 residues in the CDR3. CDR3: CASSQGQGATQPQHF. The CDR3 DNA reads as TGTGCCAGCAGCCAAGGGCAGGGGGCGACCCAGCCCCAGCATTTT.

The chain combines TRBV27 with TRBJ2-5, with 8 nucleotides matching TRBD1. Germline V gene sequence: CDR1 MNHEY, CDR2 SMNVEV (reference sequence). With 4 bases clipped from V and 5 bases from J, the junction kept 6 bases outside the gene matches. The CDR3 consists of 14 residues. CDR3 nucleotide sequence: TGTGCCAGCAGTTCTCAGGGGGCAATGGAGACCCAGTACTTC. Its translation: CASSSQGAMETQYF.

V usage is TRBV7-9 and J usage is TRBJ2-7; D perhaps matches TRBD1 (8 bases). CDR3 length: 15 amino acids. CDR1 and CDR2 from the germline V gene are SEHNR and FQNEAQ (reference sequence). V lost 1 base to trimming and J lost 7 bases, with 17 bases between them. The CDR3 protein is CASSLEDRGLREQYF. CDR3 in DNA: TGTGCCAGCAGCTTAGAAGACAGGGGACTACGGGAGCAGTACTTC.

This chain uses TRBV27 with TRBJ2-1, with D unclear. V lost 5 bases and J 0 bases, leaving 11 bases between the germline ends. The germline gives CDR1 MNHEY, CDR2 SMNVEV (reference sequence). The CDR3 covers 15 residues. The DNA of the CDR3 is TGTGCCAGCAGTCGCGCGGAAAGCTCCTACAATGAGCAGTTCTTC. Protein product: CASSRAESSYNEQFF.

In nucleotides, the CDR3 is TGTGCCAGCAGCCAAGTAGGCGAAGGGGAAAATGAGCAGTTCTTC. Translating gives CASSQVGEGENEQFF. This chain uses TRBV4-2 with TRBJ2-1; the D gene is possibly TRBD1 (5 bases). This CDR3 comprises 15 residues. V gave up 1 base and J gave up 7 bases, with 14 bases separating them. CDR1 and CDR2 (germline): LGHNA, YNFKEQ.